The rows below give T cell receptor beta chains drawn from one sample of a study of T cell responses to AZD1222 COVID-19 vaccine. The protocol was immunoSEQ multiplex PCR, while the TCRdb copy is restricted to in-frame clones and leaves out a portion. The top ten hold over 8% of the sample, which has some 130,000 clones, about 88% seen once. Source: peripheral blood, taken 28 days after the second AZD1222 dose. These TCRs come from an adult who received the AZD1222 COVID-19 vaccine. Each CDR3 is given with its conserved first and last residue. Each record gives: clone size, V gene, J gene, D gene, CDR3 DNA, CDR3 protein. D genes are given only for firm matches. Expanded clones get a size class; other rows say once, few or many, or leave the size out.

-,TRBV10-3,TRBJ2-1,TRBD2,TGTGCCATCAGTGGGGGCGCTAGCGGACTATACAATGAGCAGTTCTTC,CAISGGASGLYNEQFF
-,TRBV19,TRBJ2-7,-,TGTGCCAGTAGTGTTGGTCGTTCTGGCGAGCAGTACTTC,CASSVGRSGEQYF
-,TRBV18,TRBJ1-2,TRBD1,TGTGCCAGCTCACCACCGGGACAGGGTGGTGGCTACACCTTC,CASSPPGQGGGYTF
-,TRBV9,TRBJ2-2,-,TGTGCCAGCAGCGTAGTAACGAACACCGGGGAGCTGTTTTTT,CASSVVTNTGELFF
-,TRBV25-1,TRBJ1-4,TRBD1,TGTGCCAGCAGACAGGGGGATGAAAAACTGTTTTTT,CASRQGDEKLFF
-,TRBV7-9,TRBJ1-1,-,TGTGCCAGCAGCTTAGAGGGGAGAACTGAAGCTTTCTTT,CASSLEGRTEAFF
-,TRBV7-2,TRBJ1-1,-,TGTGCCAGCAGTCCCGGCCGGGTCAACACTGAAGCTTTCTTT,CASSPGRVNTEAFF
once,TRBV4-1,TRBJ1-1,-,TGCGCCAGCAGCCAAGGGCAGAACACTGAAGCTTTCTTT,CASSQGQNTEAFF
-,TRBV9,TRBJ1-1,-,TGTGCCAGCAGCGGGCGGGCAGGGATTGACACTGAAGCTTTCTTT,CASSGRAGIDTEAFF
few,TRBV11-2,TRBJ1-1,-,TGTGCCAGCAGCGGCGACAGGAACACTGAAGCTTTCTTT,CASSGDRNTEAFF
-,TRBV2,TRBJ1-1,-,TGTGCCACCCGAGACAGGTCCCCGAACACTGAAGCTTTCTTT,CATRDRSPNTEAFF
-,TRBV25-1,TRBJ1-1,-,TGTGCCAGCAGCTTAAACACTGAAGCTTTCTTT,CASSLNTEAFF
-,TRBV27,TRBJ2-6,-,TGTGCCAGCAGTACCAAATCTGGGGCCAACGTCCTGACTTTC,CASSTKSGANVLTF
few,TRBV27,TRBJ1-4,-,TGTGCCAGTTCTCTTAGCAGGGCCTATAATGAAAAACTGTTTTTT,CASSLSRAYNEKLFF
-,TRBV7-3,TRBJ2-2,TRBD2,TGTGCCAGCAGCTCCAGCGGGGACTTCACCGGGGAGCTGTTTTTT,CASSSSGDFTGELFF
-,TRBV19,TRBJ1-1,-,TGTGCCAGTTCCCCCTGGGGCACTGAAGCTTTCTTT,CASSPWGTEAFF
-,TRBV3-1/TRBV3-2,TRBJ1-2,-,TGTGCCAGCAGCCAAGGACAGGATTATTATGGCTACACCTTC,CASSQGQDYYGYTF
-,TRBV12-3/TRBV12-4,TRBJ2-1,-,TGTGCCAGCAGTTTATTTCTTCGGGAGCAGTTCTTC,CASSLFLREQFF
-,TRBV4-1,TRBJ1-5,-,TGCGCCAGCAGGCAGGTGGGGGGGCGGCGGGATCAGCCCCAGCATTTT,CASRQVGGRRDQPQHF
-,TRBV5-1,TRBJ2-7,-,TGCGCCAGCAGCTCAACAGGGTACGGCTACGAGCAGTACTTC,CASSSTGYGYEQYF
once,TRBV7-2,TRBJ1-3,TRBD1,TGTGCCAGCAGCCGTCCCAGGGGGGACACTGGAAACACCATATATTTT,CASSRPRGDTGNTIYF
-,TRBV12-5,TRBJ1-5,-,TGTGCTAGTTCCGGGGCAAACAGCAATCAGCCCCAGCATTTT,CASSGANSNQPQHF
-,TRBV10-2,TRBJ1-2,-,TGCGCCAGCCGGATGGAGGATAACTATGGCTACACCTTC,CASRMEDNYGYTF
-,TRBV27,TRBJ2-1,TRBD2,TGTGCCAGCAGTCCCGACCCTAGCGGGAGGAATGAGCAGTTCTTC,CASSPDPSGRNEQFF
-,TRBV7-9,TRBJ1-1,-,TGTGCCAGCAGCTTAGCGCTTCCTGGGGGCACTGAAGCTTTCTTT,CASSLALPGGTEAFF
-,TRBV28,TRBJ1-2,-,TGTGCCAGCAGTTTTTCGGTCTATGGCTACACCTTC,CASSFSVYGYTF
-,TRBV7-9,TRBJ1-1,-,TGTGCCAGCGTCGGGTGGGCATTGACTCGTGAAGCTTTCTTT,CASVGWALTREAFF
-,TRBV29-1,TRBJ1-5,-,TGCAGCGTTGCCCCCCGAGGTCAGGGGATGATGCATCAGCCCCAGCATTTT,CSVAPRGQGMMHQPQHF
-,TRBV28,TRBJ2-7,TRBD1,TGTGCCAGCAGTCCCGGACAGGGCTACGAGCAGTACTTC,CASSPGQGYEQYF
-,TRBV7-6,TRBJ2-1,TRBD2,TGTGCCAGCAGCTTAGCGCGGAGCGGGAGTAATGAGCAGTTCTTC,CASSLARSGSNEQFF
-,TRBV9,TRBJ1-2,-,TGTGCCAGCAGCGTACGGGCTAACTATGGCTACACCTTC,CASSVRANYGYTF
medium-sized,TRBV6-1,TRBJ1-2,-,TGTGCCAGCAGTGAATTGTGGGTTGCTGGCTACACCTTC,CASSELWVAGYTF
-,TRBV18,TRBJ1-1,TRBD1,TGTGCCAGCTCGAGGACAGGGTACCTAGGTGCTGAAGCTTTCTTT,CASSRTGYLGAEAFF
-,TRBV27,TRBJ1-2,-,TGTGCCAGCACTCCTGGAGGAGGCCTGAACTATGGCTACACCTTC,CASTPGGGLNYGYTF
-,TRBV12-3/TRBV12-4,TRBJ2-7,-,TGTGCCAGCACTACATACGAGCAGTACTTC,CASTTYEQYF
-,TRBV5-1,TRBJ2-5,-,TGCGCCAGCAGCACAGGGGGAGGGCAAGAGACCCAGTACTTC,CASSTGGGQETQYF
-,TRBV5-1,TRBJ1-1,-,TGCGCCAGCAGCTCCCGGGGGGGCGAATTGTACACTGAAGCTTTCTTT,CASSSRGGELYTEAFF
-,TRBV7-9,TRBJ1-5,-,TGTGCCAGCAGCCGCGAAAGCAATCAGCCCCAGCATTTT,CASSRESNQPQHF
-,TRBV7-2,TRBJ2-1,-,TGTGCCAGCAGCCCTACCGGGTGGGGGGACAATGAGCAGTTCTTC,CASSPTGWGDNEQFF
-,TRBV6-5,TRBJ1-2,-,TGTGCCAGCACAGGCGGGGGTGCAGGAGGCTACACCTTC,CASTGGGAGGYTF
-,TRBV6-5,TRBJ1-1,TRBD1,TGTGCCAGCAGTTCGACAGGGTTGAACACTGAAGCTTTCTTT,CASSSTGLNTEAFF
-,TRBV4-3,TRBJ2-7,-,TGCGCCAGCAGCCGAAAGGGCCCCTCTTCTAGCGAGGGGGCACCCTACGAGCAGTACTTC,CASSRKGPSSSEGAPYEQYF
-,TRBV6-5,TRBJ1-3,-,TGTGCCACTGGAGGGACTGCCGAGGGGGGAAACACCATATATTTT,CATGGTAEGGNTIYF
-,TRBV6-5,TRBJ1-1,-,TGTGCCAGCAGTTACTCGGAGGGTATCACTGAAGCTTTCTTT,CASSYSEGITEAFF
-,TRBV9,TRBJ1-1,-,TGTGCCAGCAGCGTAGTAGAGGGGACGCTAAACACTGAAGCTTTCTTT,CASSVVEGTLNTEAFF
-,TRBV7-9,TRBJ2-1,TRBD2,TGTGCCAGCAGCCCCCCCGGGGGGAGCGGGAGGTCTCGATTGGAGCAGTTCTTC,CASSPPGGSGRSRLEQFF
-,TRBV15,TRBJ2-7,-,TGTGCCACCAGCAGAGAGCTGGGAAGCTCCTACGAGCAGTACTTC,CATSRELGSSYEQYF
-,TRBV24-1,TRBJ2-2,-,TGTGCCACTTCCAGGGCCAGGGGCAATGAAGCCGGGGAGCTGTTTTTT,CATSRARGNEAGELFF
-,TRBV6-5,TRBJ2-3,-,TGTGCCAGCAGTTACTCTAGCGTTAGCACAGATACGCAGTATTTT,CASSYSSVSTDTQYF
-,TRBV20-1,TRBJ1-2,TRBD1,TGCAGTTCCGGGACAGCCTATGGCTACACCTTC,CSSGTAYGYTF
-,TRBV30,TRBJ1-2,TRBD1,TGTGCCTGGAGTGTAGGGGGGACAGGGCCTTATTCTGGTCTGACCTTC,CAWSVGGTGPYSGLTF
-,TRBV4-3,TRBJ1-4,TRBD1,TGCGCCAGCAGCCAGGGGATAAACAGGGGGGCTGAGTATGAAAAACTGTTTTTT,CASSQGINRGAEYEKLFF
once,TRBV7-2,TRBJ1-6,-,TGTGCCAGCAGCACCTTTAAGGGGGATGATTCACCCCTCCACTTT,CASSTFKGDDSPLHF
-,TRBV15,TRBJ1-1,-,TGTGCCACCAGCAGCCAACAGGGGAACACTGAAGCTTTCTTT,CATSSQQGNTEAFF
-,TRBV18,TRBJ2-2,-,TGTGCCAGCTCATCCTACACCGGGGAGCTGTTTTTT,CASSSYTGELFF
-,TRBV2,TRBJ1-1,-,TGTGCCAGCAGTGAAGTCTCCGGAGGGACTGAAGCTTTCTTT,CASSEVSGGTEAFF
-,TRBV6-2/TRBV6-3,TRBJ1-1,TRBD1,TGTGCCAGCAGTTGGAAGGGACAGGGAAACACTGAAGCTTTCTTT,CASSWKGQGNTEAFF
-,TRBV2,TRBJ1-6,-,TGTGCCAGCAAGTTGCTCCAGAGGACAGTTAATTCACCCCTCCACTTT,CASKLLQRTVNSPLHF
-,TRBV7-9,TRBJ1-1,-,TGTGCCAGCACCCCCCTCCGGGACGGGAACACTGAAGCTTTCTTT,CASTPLRDGNTEAFF